The 14 T cell receptor beta chains below come from one sample, sequenced in a study of cytomegalovirus exposure and HLA in healthy donors. The PCR employed 60 Vbeta primers together with 13 Jbeta primers. Repertoires were generated with immunoSEQ multiplex PCR, while TCRdb's copy carries only in-frame clones and drops some. This table holds fewer than 120,000 clones, roughly four fifths found once. The sequenced material came from PBMCs. These receptors came from a woman in her 30s in good health and CMV-seronegative.

This clone is a singleton in its sample. Other DNA sequences in this specimen translate into the identical CDR3. This chain joins TRBV29-1 and TRBJ1-2; TRBD1 might be the D (6 bases). With 1 base removed from V and 2 bases from J, the gap between germline ends came to 11 bases. This CDR3 spans 14 amino acids. Germline lookup yields CDR1 SQVTM and CDR2 ANQGSEA. The CDR3 loop is CSVEGRGTNYGYTF. CDR3 bases: TGCAGCGTTGAAGGCAGGGGCACGAACTATGGCTACACCTTC.

The V and J genes are TRBV6-6 and TRBJ2-3; D ambiguous. Trimming left V 6 bases short and J 0 bases short, with 13 bases between. The germline CDR1 and CDR2 sequences are MNHNY and SVGAGI (reference sequence). This CDR3 is 15 amino acids long. Written as DNA, the CDR3 is TGTGCCAGCAGACCCCGTGAAACTAGCACAGATACGCAGTATTTT. It codes for CASRPRETSTDTQYF.

The J gene is TRBJ2-5, the V gene TRBV7-2; a weak D match, TRBD2 (7 bases). The CDR3 totals 16 residues. The V end was cut by 2 bases, the J end by 5 bases, with 18 bases between. Germline assignment: CDR1 SGHTA and CDR2 FQGNSA. The CDR3 spells CASSLRIGGQGETQYF. In nucleotides, the CDR3 is TGTGCCAGCAGCTTACGAATCGGGGGGCAGGGGGAGACCCAGTACTTC.

This chain connects TRBV2 to TRBJ2-1, with TRBD2 identical over 10 bases. Trimming removed 7 bases from V and 2 bases from J; junction bases left unmatched: 5. The CDR3 has 15 residues. Germline V lookup: CDR1 SNHLY, CDR2 FYNNEI. The CDR3 sequence is CASTPSGSPYNEQFF. The CDR3 DNA reads TGTGCCAGCACCCCTAGCGGGAGCCCCTACAATGAGCAGTTCTTC.

V and J are TRBV21-1 and TRBJ1-1. TRBV21-1 has pseudogene status. The CDR3 runs to 13 residues. For the CDR3, the DNA is TGTGCCAGCAGCCCCGGGGGGCGGGGGCCAGCTTTCTTT. Residues: CASSPGGRGPAFF.

The rearrangement links TRBV4-2 to TRBJ2-3; D remains ambiguous. The ends were cut back, 1 base at V and 3 bases at J, with 8 bases in the middle. The CDR3 spans 14 residues. Germline V gene lookup returns CDR1 LGHNA and CDR2 YNFKEQ. Here the CDR3 DNA reads TGTGCCAGCAGCCAAGCGTTCTTAACAGATACGCAGTATTTT. As protein: CASSQAFLTDTQYF.

The chain links TRBV5-6 to TRBJ1-2; 10 bases are shared with TRBD1. The CDR3 sequence is 16 residues long. Germline V gene sequence: CDR1 SGHDT, CDR2 YYEEEE. V lost 3 bases to trimming and J lost 4 bases; unmatched junction nucleotides: 9. Written as DNA, the CDR3 is TGTGCCAGCAGCTACGAGACAGGGGGCTCCAGCTATGGCTACACCTTC. Protein product: CASSYETGGSSYGYTF.

This chain links TRBV11-2 with TRBJ2-5; D is unclear. This CDR3 comprises 13 residues. Trimming cost V 0 bases and J 2 bases, with 4 bases left between them. CDR1 is SGHAT, CDR2 FQNNGV, per germline. The CDR3 here is CASSLELQETQYF. CDR3 coding DNA: TGTGCCAGCAGCTTAGAACTGCAAGAGACCCAGTACTTC.

The chain employs TRBV1 and TRBJ2-7; TRBD1 is the table's D call, not checked against the DNA. TRBV1 is a listed pseudogene. This CDR3 region has 16 residues. The CDR3 sequence is CTSSQVRPGTSAEQYF. CDR3 bases: TGCACCAGCAGCCAAGTCCGTCCGGGGACATCCGCCGAGCAGTACTTC.

V usage is TRBV9 and J usage is TRBJ2-2, with D unresolved. Trimming stripped 3 bases from V and 5 bases from J, with 14 bases between. CDR3 length equals 15 residues. The germline V gene encodes CDR1 SGDLS and CDR2 YYNGEE. CDR3 sequence reads: CASSESPSATGELFF. CDR3 nucleotide sequence: TGTGCCAGCAGCGAGTCCCCCAGTGCTACCGGGGAGCTGTTTTTT.

This chain uses TRBV5-4 with TRBJ2-5; D possibly corresponds to TRBD1 (6 bases). The CDR3 loop spans 14 amino acids. Germline values: CDR1 SGHNT, CDR2 YYREEE (reference sequence). The V gene lost 3 bases and the J gene lost 2 bases, with 11 bases spanning the gap. This chain's CDR3 is CASSSGQLQETQYF. Here the CDR3 DNA reads TGTGCCAGCAGCTCCGGACAGCTTCAAGAGACCCAGTACTTC.

This chain connects TRBV5-1 to TRBJ1-5, with D unresolved. This CDR3 has 14 residues. CDR1 and CDR2 (germline): SGHRS, YFSETQ. The ends were cut back, 4 bases at V and 8 bases at J, with 16 bases in the middle. CDR3 amino acids: CASSGGRLGEPQHF. The CDR3 DNA reads TGCGCCAGCAGCGGCGGGAGGCTCGGGGAGCCCCAGCATTTT.

The chain has TRBV4-2 and TRBJ2-7, with 10 bases identical to TRBD1. V shed 3 bases and J 6 bases; nucleotides not matched to a gene: 17. Germline V gene lookup returns CDR1 LGHNA and CDR2 YNFKEQ. This CDR3 region has 18 residues. In DNA, the CDR3 is TGTGCCAGCAGCCAGTCGAAACAACCGGGACAGGGGAGCTTCGAGCAGTACTTC. Amino acid sequence: CASSQSKQPGQGSFEQYF.

This chain uses TRBV5-1 with TRBJ2-2, with 7 bases fitting TRBD2. V was clipped by 4 bases and J by 1 base; unmatched bases: 7. The CDR3 is 16 amino acids. The V gene's germline CDR1 is SGHRS and CDR2 YFSETQ. The chain's CDR3 is CASSMVAGRNTGELFF. CDR3 bases: TGCGCCAGCAGCATGGTAGCGGGCAGGAACACCGGGGAGCTGTTTTTT.